This T cell receptor beta chain is drawn from a study of T cells expressing NK-cell markers. This CDR3 spans 15 amino acids. From germline, CDR1 is SQVTM and CDR2 ANQGSEA. TCRdb reprocessed the 5' RACE reads; each CDR3 protein has one entry and no DNA is given. The sample totals hundreds of thousands of distinct CDR3 sequences. V is TRBV29-1 and J is TRBJ2-7; no DNA is available, so the TRBD1 call from TCRdb remains unchecked. The sequenced material came from blood T cells: a sorted CD56 or NKG2C T cell subset, CD4+ or CD8+ T cells, or bulk PBMC T cells (not recorded which). The sequence was obtained from a man in his late teens or twenties in good health. The chain's CDR3 is CSVVRKGQGEYEQYF.